This TCR beta chain appears in the sequencing data of a study of Ad26.COV2.S vaccination and SARS-CoV-2 variants. Germline CDR1 LNHDA, CDR2 SQIVND (reference sequence). Trimming left V 6 bases short and J 2 bases short, with 10 bases between. The CDR3 spans 13 residues. Overall study findings and caveats: Greater spike-specific TCR breadth was seen in vaccine recipients than in placebo recipients. For non-spike TCRs, breadth in vaccine recipients resembled that in placebo recipients.

This clone occurred once. What it recognizes is unknown. Method: immunoSEQ multiplex PCR; TCRdb's copy keeps in-frame clones and lacks some. The profile shows fewer than 100,000 clones, approximately 86% of them singletons. This material consisted of peripheral blood, taken after recovery from COVID-19. This chain uses TRBV19 with TRBJ2-5; the D gene is possibly TRBD1 (5 bases). The receptor's source is a human donor who had recovered from COVID-19. As DNA, the CDR3 is TGTGCCAGTAGGGGTACAGGACAAGAGACCCAGTACTTC. Its protein product is CASRGTGQETQYF.